This T cell receptor (beta chain) was sequenced for a study of cytomegalovirus exposure and HLA in healthy donors. Study in general: The 550 to 800 first-cohort repertoires and the approximately 110 validation repertoires shared the same platform, a later analysis reported. Study-level findings and limits: In the roughly 120 validation repertoires, a later analysis found that first-cohort TCR clusters tended to co-occur. The classifier, whose performance was assessed in both the original and validation cohorts, reportedly diagnosed cytomegalovirus status with high specificity and sensitivity. Cytomegalovirus association was assigned to approximately 160 TCR beta chains.

V was clipped by 6 bases and J by 4 bases, with 15 bases between them. This CDR3 region has 14 residues. The germline V gene encodes CDR1 MGHDK and CDR2 SYGVNS. The data were produced by immunoSEQ multiplex PCR, yet TCRdb's version contains in-frame clones alone and is incomplete. The sample yields roughly 130,000 clones, over 85% seen once. A remark on this clone: Its cognate antigen is unknown.

The receptor comes from a man aged 25 to 40 in good health and CMV-seronegative. Sequencing was performed on PBMCs. V and J are TRBV25-1 and TRBJ2-5; TRBD1 might be the D (6 bases). CDR3 bases: TGTGCCAGCAGCGAAACAGGGTCCGGAGAGACCCAGTACTTC. Translating gives CASSETGSGETQYF.